This T cell receptor beta chain was documented in a study of technical replicates of blood from several donors. Looked up from germline, CDR1 is MNHEY and CDR2 is SMNVEV (reference sequence). CDR3 length equals 14 residues. J was trimmed by 3 bases and V by 8 bases; bases with no gene match: 10. Measured with immunoSEQ multiplex PCR; TCRdb has only the in-frame clones, and not every one. The sample shows 91,000 or so clones, approximately 95% of them seen only once. The sample taken for sequencing was T cells isolated from PBMCs. The chain is built from TRBV27 and TRBJ2-7; 7 nucleotides agree with TRBD1. This TCR was sampled from a human donor in good health. The CDR3 sequence: CASANPNRGYEQYF. In DNA, the CDR3 is TGTGCCAGCGCAAACCCCAACAGGGGCTACGAGCAGTACTTC.